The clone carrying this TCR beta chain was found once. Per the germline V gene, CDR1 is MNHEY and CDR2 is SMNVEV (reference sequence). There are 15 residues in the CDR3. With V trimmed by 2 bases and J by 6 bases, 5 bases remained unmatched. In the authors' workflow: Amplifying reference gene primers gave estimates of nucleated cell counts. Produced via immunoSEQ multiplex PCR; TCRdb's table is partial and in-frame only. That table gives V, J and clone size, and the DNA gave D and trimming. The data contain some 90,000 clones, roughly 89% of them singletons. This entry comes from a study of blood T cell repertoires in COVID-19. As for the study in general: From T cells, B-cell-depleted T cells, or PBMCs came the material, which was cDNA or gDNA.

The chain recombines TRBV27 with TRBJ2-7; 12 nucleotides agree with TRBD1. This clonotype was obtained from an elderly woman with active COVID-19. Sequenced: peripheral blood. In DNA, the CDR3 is TGTGCCAGCAGTTTACACCGGGACAGGGGGCGCGAGCAGTACTTC. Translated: CASSLHRDRGREQYF.